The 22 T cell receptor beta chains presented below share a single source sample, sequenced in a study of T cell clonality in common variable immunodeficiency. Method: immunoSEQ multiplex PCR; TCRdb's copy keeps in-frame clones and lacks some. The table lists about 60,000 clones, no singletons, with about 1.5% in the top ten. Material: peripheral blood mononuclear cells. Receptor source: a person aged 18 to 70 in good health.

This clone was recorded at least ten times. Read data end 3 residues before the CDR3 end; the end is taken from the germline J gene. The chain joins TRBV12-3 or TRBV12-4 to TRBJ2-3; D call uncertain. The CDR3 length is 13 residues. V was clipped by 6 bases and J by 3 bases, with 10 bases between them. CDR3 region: CASRPKVTDTQYF. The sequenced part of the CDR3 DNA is TGTGCCAGCAGACCCAAGGTGACAGATACG.

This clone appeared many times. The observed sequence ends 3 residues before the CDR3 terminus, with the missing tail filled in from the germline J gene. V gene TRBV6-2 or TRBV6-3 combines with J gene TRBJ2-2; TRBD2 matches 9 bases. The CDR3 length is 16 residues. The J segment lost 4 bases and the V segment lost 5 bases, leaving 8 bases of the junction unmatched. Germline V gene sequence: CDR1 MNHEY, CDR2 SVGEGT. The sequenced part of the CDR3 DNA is TGTGCCAGCAGTCCCTTAGCGGGAGCAGGCACCGGGGAG. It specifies CASSPLAGAGTGE. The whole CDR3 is CASSPLAGAGTGELFF.

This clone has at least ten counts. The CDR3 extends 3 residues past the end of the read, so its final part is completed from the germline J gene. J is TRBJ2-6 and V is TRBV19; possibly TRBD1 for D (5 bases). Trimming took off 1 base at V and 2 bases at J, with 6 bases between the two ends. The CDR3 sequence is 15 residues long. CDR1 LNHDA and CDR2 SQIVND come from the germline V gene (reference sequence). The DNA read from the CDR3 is TGTGCCAGTAGTATAGTAGGGGCTGGGGCCAACGTC. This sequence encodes CASSIVGAGANV. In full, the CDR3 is CASSIVGAGANVLTF.

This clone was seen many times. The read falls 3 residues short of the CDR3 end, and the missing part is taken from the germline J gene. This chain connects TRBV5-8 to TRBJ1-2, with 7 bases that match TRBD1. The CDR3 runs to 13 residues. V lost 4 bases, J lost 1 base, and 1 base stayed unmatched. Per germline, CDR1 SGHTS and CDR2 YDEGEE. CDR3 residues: CASSPGGNYGYTF. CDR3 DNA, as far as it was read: TGTGCCAGCAGCCCAGGGGGTAACTATGGC.

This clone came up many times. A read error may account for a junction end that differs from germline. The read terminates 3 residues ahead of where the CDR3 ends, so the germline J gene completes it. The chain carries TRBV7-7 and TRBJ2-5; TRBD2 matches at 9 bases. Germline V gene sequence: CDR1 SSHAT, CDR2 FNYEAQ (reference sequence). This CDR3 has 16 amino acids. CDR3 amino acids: CASSSLGSGSAETQYF. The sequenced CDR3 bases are TGTGCTAGCAGCTCCCTGGGTAGCGGGAGTGCCGAGACC.

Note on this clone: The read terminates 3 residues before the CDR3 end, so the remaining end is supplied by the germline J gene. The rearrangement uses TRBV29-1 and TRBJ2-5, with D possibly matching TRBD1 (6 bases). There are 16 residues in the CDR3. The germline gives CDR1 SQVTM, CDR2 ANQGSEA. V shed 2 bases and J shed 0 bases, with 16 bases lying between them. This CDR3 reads CSVEYSGADYQETQYF. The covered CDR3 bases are TGCAGCGTTGAATATTCAGGGGCCGACTACCAAGAGACC.

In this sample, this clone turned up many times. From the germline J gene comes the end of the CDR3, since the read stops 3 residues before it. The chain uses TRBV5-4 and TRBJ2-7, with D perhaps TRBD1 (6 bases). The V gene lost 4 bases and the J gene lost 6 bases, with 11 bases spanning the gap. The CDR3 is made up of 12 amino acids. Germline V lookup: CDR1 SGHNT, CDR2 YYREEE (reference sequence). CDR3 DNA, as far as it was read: TGTGCCAGCAGCCTCGGCAGGGGCGAG. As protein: CASSLGRGE. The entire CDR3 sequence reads CASSLGRGEQYF.

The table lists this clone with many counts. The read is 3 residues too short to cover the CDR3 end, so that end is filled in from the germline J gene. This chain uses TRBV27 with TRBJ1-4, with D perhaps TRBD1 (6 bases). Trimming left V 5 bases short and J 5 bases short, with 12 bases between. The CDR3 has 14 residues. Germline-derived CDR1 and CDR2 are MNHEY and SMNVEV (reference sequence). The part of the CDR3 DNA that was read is TGTGCCAGCAGTCCAGGGGTTTCCAATGAAAAA. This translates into CASSPGVSNEK. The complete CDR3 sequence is CASSPGVSNEKLFF.

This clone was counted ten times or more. The CDR3 DNA, read in part, is TGTGCCAGCAGCCTAAAGGAGGGGGTCACAGATACG. This encodes CASSLKEGVTDT. The CDR3 reads in full as CASSLKEGVTDTQYF. This chain links TRBV5-4 with TRBJ2-3; D is possibly TRBD1 or TRBD2 (6 bases each). Read data end 3 residues before the CDR3 end; the end is taken from the germline J gene. Trimming removed 4 bases from V and 2 bases from J, with 14 bases in between. The CDR3 extends over 15 amino acids. Germline loops: CDR1 SGHNT, CDR2 YYREEE (reference sequence).

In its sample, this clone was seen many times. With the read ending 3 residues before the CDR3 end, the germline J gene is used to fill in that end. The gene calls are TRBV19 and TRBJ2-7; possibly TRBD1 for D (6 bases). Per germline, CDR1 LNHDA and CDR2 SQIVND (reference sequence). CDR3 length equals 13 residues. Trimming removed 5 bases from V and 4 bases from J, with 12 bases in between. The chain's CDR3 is CASSLGRGYEQYF. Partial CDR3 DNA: TGTGCCAGTAGTTTGGGCAGGGGTTACGAG. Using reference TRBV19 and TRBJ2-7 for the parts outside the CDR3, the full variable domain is DGGITQSPKYLFRKEGQNVTLSCEQNLNHDAMYWYRQDPGQGLRLIYYSQIVNDFQKGDIAEGYSVSREKKESFPLTVTSAQKNPTAFYLCASSLGRGYEQYFGPGTRLTVT.

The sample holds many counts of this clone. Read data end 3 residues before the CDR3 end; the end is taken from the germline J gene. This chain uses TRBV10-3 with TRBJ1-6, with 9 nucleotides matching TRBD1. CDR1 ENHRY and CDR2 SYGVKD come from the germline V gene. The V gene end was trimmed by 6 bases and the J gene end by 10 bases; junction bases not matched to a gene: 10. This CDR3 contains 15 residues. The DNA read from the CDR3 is TGTGCCATCAGCCCGGGACAGGGTGGTCTGTCACCC. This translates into CAISPGQGGLSP. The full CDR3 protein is CAISPGQGGLSPLHF.

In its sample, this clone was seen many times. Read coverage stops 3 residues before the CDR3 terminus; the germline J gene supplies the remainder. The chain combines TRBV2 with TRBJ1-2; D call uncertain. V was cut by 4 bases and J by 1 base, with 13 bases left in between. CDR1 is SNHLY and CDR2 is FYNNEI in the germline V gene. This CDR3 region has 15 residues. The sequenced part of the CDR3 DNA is TGTGCCAGCAGTGGTTTACCTAATTTTAACTATGGC. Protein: CASSGLPNFNYG. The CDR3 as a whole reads CASSGLPNFNYGYTF.

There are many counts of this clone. The part of the CDR3 DNA that was read is TGTGCCAGCAGCCAAGGAGGGGGAGGGGCAGAGACC. Translating gives CASSQGGGGAET. The CDR3 in full is CASSQGGGGAETQYF. The chain joins TRBV4-2 to TRBJ2-5, with a tentative D call TRBD2 (7 bases). The read ends 3 residues shy of where the CDR3 ends; the end is completed using the germline J gene. Germline CDR1 is LGHNA and CDR2 is YNFKEQ. The CDR3 loop spans 15 amino acids. V was trimmed by 1 base and J by 4 bases, leaving 13 bases between them.

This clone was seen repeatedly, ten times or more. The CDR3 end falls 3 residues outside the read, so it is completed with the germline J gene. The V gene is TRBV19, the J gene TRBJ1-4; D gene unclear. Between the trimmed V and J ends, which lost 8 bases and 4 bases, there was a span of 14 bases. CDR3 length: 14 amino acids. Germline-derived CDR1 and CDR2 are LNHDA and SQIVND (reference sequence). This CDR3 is CASRRQEFNEKLFF. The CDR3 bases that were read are TGTGCCAGTCGTCGCCAGGAGTTTAATGAAAAA. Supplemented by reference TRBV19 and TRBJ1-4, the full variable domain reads DGGITQSPKYLFRKEGQNVTLSCEQNLNHDAMYWYRQDPGQGLRLIYYSQIVNDFQKGDIAEGYSVSREKKESFPLTVTSAQKNPTAFYLCASRRQEFNEKLFFGSGTQLSVL.

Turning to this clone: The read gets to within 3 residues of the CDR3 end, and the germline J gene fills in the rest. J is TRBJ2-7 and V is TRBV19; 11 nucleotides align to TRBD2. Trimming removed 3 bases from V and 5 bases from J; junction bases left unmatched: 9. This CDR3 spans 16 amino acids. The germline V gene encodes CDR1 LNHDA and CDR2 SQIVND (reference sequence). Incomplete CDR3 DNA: TGTGCCAGTAGTATCCGTCTAGCGGGAGGAGTTAACGAG. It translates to CASSIRLAGGVNE. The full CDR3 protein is CASSIRLAGGVNEQYF.

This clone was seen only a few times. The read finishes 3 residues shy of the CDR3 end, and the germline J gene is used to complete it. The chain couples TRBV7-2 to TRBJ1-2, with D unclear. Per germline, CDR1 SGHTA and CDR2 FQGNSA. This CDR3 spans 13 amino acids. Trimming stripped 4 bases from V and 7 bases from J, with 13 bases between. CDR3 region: CASSSATGFGYTF. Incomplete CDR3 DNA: TGTGCCAGCAGCTCGGCAACGGGGTTTGGC.

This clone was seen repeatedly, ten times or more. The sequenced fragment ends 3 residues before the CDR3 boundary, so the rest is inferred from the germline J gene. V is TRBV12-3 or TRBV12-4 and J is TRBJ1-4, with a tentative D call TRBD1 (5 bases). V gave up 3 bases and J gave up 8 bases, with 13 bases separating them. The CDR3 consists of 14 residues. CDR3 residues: CASSFRGGWEKLFF. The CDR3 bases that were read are TGTGCCAGCAGTTTTCGCGGGGGATGGGAAAAA.

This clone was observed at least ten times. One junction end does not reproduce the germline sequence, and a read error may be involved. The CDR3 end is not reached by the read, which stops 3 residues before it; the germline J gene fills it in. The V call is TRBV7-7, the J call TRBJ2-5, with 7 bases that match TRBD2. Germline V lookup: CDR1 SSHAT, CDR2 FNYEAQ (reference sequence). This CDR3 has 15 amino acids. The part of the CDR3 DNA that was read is TGTGCTAGCAGCTTCGGGGGAGGGCCGGGGGAGACC. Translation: CASSFGGGPGET. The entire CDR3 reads CASSFGGGPGETQYF.

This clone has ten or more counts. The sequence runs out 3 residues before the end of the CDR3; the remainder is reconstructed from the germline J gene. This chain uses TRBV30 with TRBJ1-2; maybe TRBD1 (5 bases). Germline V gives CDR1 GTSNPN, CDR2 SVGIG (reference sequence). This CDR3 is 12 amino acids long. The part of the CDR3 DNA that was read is TGTGCCTGGAGTCCACAGGTCCTCGGC. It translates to CAWSPQVLG. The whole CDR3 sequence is CAWSPQVLGYTF.

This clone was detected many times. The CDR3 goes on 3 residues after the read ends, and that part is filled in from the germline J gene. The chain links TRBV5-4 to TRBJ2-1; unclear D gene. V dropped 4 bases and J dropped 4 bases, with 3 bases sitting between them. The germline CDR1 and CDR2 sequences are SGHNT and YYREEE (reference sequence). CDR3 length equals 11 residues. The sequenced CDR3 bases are TGTGCCAGCAGCCAGTACAATGAG. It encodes CASSQYNE. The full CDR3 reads CASSQYNEQFF.

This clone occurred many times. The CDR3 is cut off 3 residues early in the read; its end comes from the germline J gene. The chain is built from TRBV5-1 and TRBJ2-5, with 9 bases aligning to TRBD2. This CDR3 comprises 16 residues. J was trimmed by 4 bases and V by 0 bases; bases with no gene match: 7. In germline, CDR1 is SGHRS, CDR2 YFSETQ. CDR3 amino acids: CASSLGLAGPRETQYF. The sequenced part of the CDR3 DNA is TGCGCCAGCAGCTTGGGCCTAGCGGGACCGAGAGAGACC.

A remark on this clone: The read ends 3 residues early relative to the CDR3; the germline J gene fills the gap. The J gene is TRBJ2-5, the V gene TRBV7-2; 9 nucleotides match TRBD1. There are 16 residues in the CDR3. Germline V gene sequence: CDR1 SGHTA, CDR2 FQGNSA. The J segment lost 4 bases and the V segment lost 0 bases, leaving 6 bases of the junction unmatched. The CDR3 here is CASSLAVTGGRETQYF. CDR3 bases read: TGTGCCAGCAGCTTAGCTGTGACAGGGGGTCGAGAGACC. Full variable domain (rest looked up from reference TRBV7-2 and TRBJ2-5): GAGVSQSPSNKVTEKGKDVELRCDPISGHTALYWYRQSLGQGLEFLIYFQGNSAPDKSGLPSDRFSAERTGGSVSTLTIQRTQQEDSAVYLCASSLAVTGGRETQYFGPGTRLLVL.